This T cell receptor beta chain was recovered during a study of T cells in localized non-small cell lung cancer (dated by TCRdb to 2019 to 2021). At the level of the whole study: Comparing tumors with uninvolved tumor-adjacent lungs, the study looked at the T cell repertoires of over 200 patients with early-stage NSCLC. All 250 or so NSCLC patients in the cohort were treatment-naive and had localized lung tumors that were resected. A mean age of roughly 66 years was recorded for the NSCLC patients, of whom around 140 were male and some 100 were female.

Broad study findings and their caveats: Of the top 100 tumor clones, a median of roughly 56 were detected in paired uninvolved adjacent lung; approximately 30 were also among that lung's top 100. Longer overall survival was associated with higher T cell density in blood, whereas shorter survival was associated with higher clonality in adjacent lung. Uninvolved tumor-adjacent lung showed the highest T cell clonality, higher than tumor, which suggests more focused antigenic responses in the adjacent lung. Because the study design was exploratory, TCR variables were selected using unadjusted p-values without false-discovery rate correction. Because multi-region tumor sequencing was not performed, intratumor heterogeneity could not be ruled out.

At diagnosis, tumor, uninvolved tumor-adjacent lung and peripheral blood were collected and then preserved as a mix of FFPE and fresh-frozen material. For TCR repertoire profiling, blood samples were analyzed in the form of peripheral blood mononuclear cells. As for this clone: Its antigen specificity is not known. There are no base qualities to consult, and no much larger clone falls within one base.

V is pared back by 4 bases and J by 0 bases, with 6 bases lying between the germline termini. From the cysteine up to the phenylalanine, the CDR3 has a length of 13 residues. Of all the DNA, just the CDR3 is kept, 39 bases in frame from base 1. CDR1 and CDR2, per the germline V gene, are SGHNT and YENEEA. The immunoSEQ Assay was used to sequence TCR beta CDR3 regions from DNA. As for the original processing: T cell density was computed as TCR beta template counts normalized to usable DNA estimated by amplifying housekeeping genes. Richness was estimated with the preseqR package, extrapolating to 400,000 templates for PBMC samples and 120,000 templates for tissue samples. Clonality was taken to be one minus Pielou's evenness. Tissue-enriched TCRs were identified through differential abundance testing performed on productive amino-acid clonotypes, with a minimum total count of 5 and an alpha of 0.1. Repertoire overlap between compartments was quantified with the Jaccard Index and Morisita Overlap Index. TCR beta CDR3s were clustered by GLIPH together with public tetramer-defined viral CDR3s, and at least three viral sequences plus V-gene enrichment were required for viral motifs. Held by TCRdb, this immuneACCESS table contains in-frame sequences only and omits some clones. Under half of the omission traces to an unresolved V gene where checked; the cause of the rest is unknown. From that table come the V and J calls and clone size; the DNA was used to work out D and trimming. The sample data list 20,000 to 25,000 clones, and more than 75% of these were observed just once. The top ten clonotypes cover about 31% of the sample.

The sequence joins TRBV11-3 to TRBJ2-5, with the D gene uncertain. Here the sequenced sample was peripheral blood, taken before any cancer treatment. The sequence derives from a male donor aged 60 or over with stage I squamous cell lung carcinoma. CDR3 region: CASSYDYQETQYF. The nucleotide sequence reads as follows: TGTGCCAGCAGCTATGATTACCAAGAGACCCAGTACTTC. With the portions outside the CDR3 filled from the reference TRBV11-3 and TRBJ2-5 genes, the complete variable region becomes EAGVVQSPRYKIIEKKQPVAFWCNPISGHNTLYWYLQNLGQGPELLIRYENEEAVDDSQLPKDRFSAERLKGVDSTLKIQPAELGDSAVYLCASSYDYQETQYFGPGTRLLVL.